The 27 T cell receptor beta chains in this list originate from one sample, sequenced in a study of blood T cell repertoires in COVID-19. The data were produced by immunoSEQ multiplex PCR, yet TCRdb's version contains in-frame clones alone and is incomplete. The data hold a few hundred thousand clones, with roughly 90% observed a single time. Sequencing was done on a sample of peripheral blood. The receptors originated from a man aged 40-55 years with acute or convalescent COVID-19.

This chain connects TRBV30 to TRBJ1-2; D might be TRBD1 (6 bases). Germline CDR1 GTSNPN, CDR2 SVGIG (reference sequence). The length of the CDR3 is 15 residues. Trimming cost V 1 base and J 4 bases, with 16 bases left between them. This chain's CDR3 is CAWSAPGADSYGYTF. In nucleotides, the CDR3 is TGTGCCTGGAGTGCCCCAGGGGCAGATAGCTATGGCTACACCTTC.

CDR3 region: CASSPSRANDNQPQHF. CDR3 nucleotide sequence: TGTGCCAGCTCACCAAGCAGGGCAAATGACAATCAGCCCCAGCATTTT. This sequence joins TRBV18 and TRBJ1-5; D perhaps matches TRBD1 (5 bases). CDR3 length equals 16 residues. V was cut by 2 bases and J by 3 bases, with 14 bases left in between. Germline CDR1 is KGHSH and CDR2 is LQKENI.

The chain is built from TRBV30 and TRBJ1-4, with a tentative D call TRBD1 (5 bases). The CDR3 contains 16 residues. Deletions cut 2 bases from V and 6 bases from J, with 19 bases between. Germline values: CDR1 GTSNPN, CDR2 SVGIG (reference sequence). This chain's CDR3 is CAWSPSPLGGDEKLFF. In DNA, the CDR3 is TGTGCCTGGAGTCCGAGTCCGTTGGGGGGGGATGAAAAACTGTTTTTT.

The rearrangement joins TRBV30 to TRBJ2-5; perhaps TRBD1 as D (5 bases). The V end lost 8 bases, the J end lost 4 bases, and 17 bases lay between the germline ends. CDR1 GTSNPN and CDR2 SVGIG come from the germline V gene (reference sequence). The CDR3 sequence is 13 residues long. The CDR3 sequence is CAIRAGWVETQYF. The CDR3 region has the DNA TGTGCCATTAGAGCAGGGTGGGTAGAGACCCAGTACTTC.

The chain carries TRBV9 and TRBJ2-2, with 10 nucleotides matching TRBD2. The CDR3 extends over 17 amino acids. CDR1 SGDLS and CDR2 YYNGEE come from the germline V gene. J gave up 4 bases and V 0 bases, and 6 bases lay outside the gene matches. The CDR3 nucleotides read TGTGCCAGCAGCGTAGCTTCCCTAGCGGGAGTCACCGGGGAGCTGTTTTTT. Residues: CASSVASLAGVTGELFF.

The chain has TRBV24-1 and TRBJ2-2; 11 bases are shared with TRBD1. Germline CDR1 is KGHDR and CDR2 is SFDVKD. With V trimmed by 0 bases and J by 6 bases, 2 bases remained unmatched. The CDR3 is 16 residues long. CDR3 DNA: TGTGCCACCAGTGATTTGGGGACAGGGGGTGCCGGGGAGCTGTTTTTT. Its translation is CATSDLGTGGAGELFF.

This rearrangement joins TRBV19 to TRBJ1-1; perhaps TRBD1 as D (6 bases). The CDR3 extends over 17 amino acids. Trimming removed 2 bases at V and 4 bases at J, with 20 bases between. The germline gives CDR1 LNHDA, CDR2 SQIVND (reference sequence). The CDR3 loop is CASSISSGGGSGTEAFF. CDR3 coding DNA: TGTGCCAGTAGTATAAGTAGTGGGGGGGGCTCCGGCACTGAAGCTTTCTTT.

The rearrangement joins TRBV27 to TRBJ1-2; D not certain. Germline loops: CDR1 MNHEY, CDR2 SMNVEV (reference sequence). Trimming shortened V by 5 bases and J by 8 bases, and 15 bases separated the two germline ends. This CDR3 contains 13 residues. DNA for the CDR3: TGTGCCAGCAGTATTACGGGAATTGGGGGCTACACCTTC. This gives the protein CASSITGIGGYTF.

In DNA, the CDR3 is TGTGCCAGCAGTCTAACAGGTTCGATTGAGCAGTTCTTC. This codes for CASSLTGSIEQFF. The chain carries TRBV6-4 and TRBJ2-1; D might be TRBD1 (5 bases). This CDR3 has 13 residues. The germline V gene has CDR1 MRHNA and CDR2 SNTAGT. The V end was cut by 5 bases, the J end by 9 bases, with 14 bases between.

The chain is built from TRBV7-2 and TRBJ2-7; D unclear. This CDR3 comprises 12 residues. The V gene's germline CDR1 is SGHTA and CDR2 FQGNSA. V lost 5 bases and J 6 bases, leaving 11 bases between the germline ends. The CDR3 coding sequence is TGTGCCAGCAGCCCAAGCCGGGTCGAGCAGTACTTC. Translation gives CASSPSRVEQYF.

The genes are TRBV6-2 or TRBV6-3 and TRBJ2-2, with D possibly matching TRBD1 (6 bases). The CDR3 loop spans 14 amino acids. Looked up from germline, CDR1 is MNHEY and CDR2 is SVGEGT. Trimming shortened V by 2 bases and J by 5 bases, and 9 bases separated the two germline ends. The CDR3 DNA reads TGTGCCAGCAGTTACCAAACAGGGACCGGGGAGCTGTTTTTT. It translates to CASSYQTGTGELFF.

This sequence joins TRBV5-1 and TRBJ1-5; TRBD1 agrees at 10 bases. Trimming at V came to 0 bases and at J to 3 bases, leaving 3 bases not matched to a gene. Per germline, CDR1 SGHRS and CDR2 YFSETQ. This CDR3 region has 16 residues. CDR3: CASSLGTGGANQPQHF. DNA of the CDR3: TGCGCCAGCAGCTTGGGGACAGGGGGGGCCAATCAGCCCCAGCATTTT.

Written as DNA, the CDR3 is TGTGCCAGCAGTAACGACAGGGGGAGTGAAAAACTGTTTTTT. It encodes CASSNDRGSEKLFF. V gene TRBV2 combines with J gene TRBJ1-4; TRBD1 matches 9 bases. The CDR3 sequence is 14 residues long. Germline V gene data show CDR1 as SNHLY and CDR2 as FYNNEI. V lost 5 bases and J lost 7; bases outside the gene matches: 5.

The chain carries TRBV11-1 and TRBJ2-3, with TRBD2 matching 7 bases. V lost 0 bases and J lost 4; bases outside the gene matches: 4. Germline-derived CDR1 and CDR2 are SGHAT and FQDESV (reference sequence). The CDR3 is 15 amino acids. The CDR3 loop reads CASSLAHREADTQYF. DNA for the CDR3: TGTGCCAGCAGCTTAGCACATCGGGAGGCAGATACGCAGTATTTT.

The chain has TRBV29-1 and TRBJ2-3; 9 nucleotides align to TRBD1. Trimming at V came to 7 bases and at J to 0 bases, leaving 8 bases not matched to a gene. CDR1 and CDR2 (germline): SQVTM, ANQGSEA. This CDR3 has 15 amino acids. The CDR3, as DNA: TGCAGCGCCGGAGGGACAGGGAAGAGCACAGATACGCAGTATTTT. Translating it yields CSAGGTGKSTDTQYF.

This chain uses TRBV9 with TRBJ1-3, with TRBD1 matching over 12 bases. V trimming: 4 bases; J trimming: 4 bases; junction bases outside the gene matches: 3. There are 15 residues in the CDR3. The germline V gene encodes CDR1 SGDLS and CDR2 YYNGEE. Here the CDR3 reads CASSKGQGAGNTIYF. DNA for the CDR3: TGTGCCAGCAGCAAGGGACAGGGGGCAGGAAACACCATATATTTT.

The chain uses TRBV28 and TRBJ1-5; 7 bases line up with TRBD1. Germline CDR1 MDHEN, CDR2 SYDVKM. CDR3 length: 17 residues. V lost 5 bases and J lost 0; bases outside the gene matches: 10. In DNA form, the CDR3 reads TGTGCCAGCAGTGAGGGGACAGCTCCATATAGCAATCAGCCCCAGCATTTT. Amino acid sequence: CASSEGTAPYSNQPQHF.

Worth noting for this clone: Other DNA sequences from this sample encode an identical CDR3 as well. This chain uses TRBV27 with TRBJ2-7; TRBD1 matches 9 bases. Trimming cost V 4 bases and J 2 bases; bases outside gene matches: 6. CDR3 length equals 15 residues. Per germline, CDR1 MNHEY and CDR2 SMNVEV (reference sequence). CDR3 amino acids: CASSWGQGRPYEQYF. Here the CDR3 DNA reads TGTGCCAGCAGTTGGGGACAGGGAAGGCCCTACGAGCAGTACTTC.

The CDR3 here is CASSGQGAFADTQYF. The CDR3 DNA reads TGTGCCAGCAGCGGACAGGGGGCTTTCGCAGATACGCAGTATTTT. The chain carries TRBV9 and TRBJ2-3; 10 nucleotides align to TRBD1. The J segment lost 4 bases and the V segment lost 3 bases, leaving 5 bases of the junction unmatched. In germline, CDR1 is SGDLS, CDR2 YYNGEE. The length of the CDR3 is 15 residues.

In its sample, this clone was seen once. The chain joins TRBV5-6 to TRBJ2-6; no reliable D call. The length of the CDR3 is 17 residues. V lost 4 bases and J 0 bases, leaving 14 bases between the germline ends. Germline values: CDR1 SGHDT, CDR2 YYEEEE. CDR3 nucleotide sequence: TGTGCCAGCAGCCCCGACATTCTCCACTCTGGGGCCAACGTCCTGACTTTC. Translation gives CASSPDILHSGANVLTF.

V and J are TRBV7-8 and TRBJ1-2, with a tentative D call TRBD1 (5 bases). The V and J ends lost 5 bases and 5 bases respectively, with 18 bases between them. Per the germline V gene, CDR1 is SGHVS and CDR2 is FQNEAQ. The CDR3 runs to 15 residues. CDR3 DNA sequence: TGTGCCAGCAGCCCCTTAGGAGGGGCGCGATATGGCTACACCTTC. This sequence encodes CASSPLGGARYGYTF.

J is TRBJ2-6 and V is TRBV11-1; perhaps TRBD2 as D (6 bases). The CDR3 runs to 18 residues. Between the trimmed V and J ends, which lost 0 bases and 2 bases, there was a span of 14 bases. Looked up from germline, CDR1 is SGHAT and CDR2 is FQDESV (reference sequence). The CDR3 bases are TGTGCCAGCAGCTTAGCGGGAGGAGCCGCTCCTGGGGCCAACGTCCTGACTTTC. This gives the protein CASSLAGGAAPGANVLTF.

The rearrangement uses TRBV10-3 and TRBJ2-7; the match to TRBD1 covers 9 bases. CDR1 ENHRY and CDR2 SYGVKD come from the germline V gene. With V trimmed by 0 bases and J by 5 bases, 2 bases remained unmatched. This CDR3 spans 14 amino acids. In DNA, the CDR3 is TGTGCCATCAGTGAGTCAGGACAGGGGCACGAGCAGTACTTC. This translates into CAISESGQGHEQYF.

This chain links TRBV27 with TRBJ1-4, with 8 bases that match TRBD1. The length of the CDR3 is 15 residues. Germline CDR1 is MNHEY and CDR2 is SMNVEV (reference sequence). Trimming at V came to 2 bases and at J to 6 bases, leaving 5 bases not matched to a gene. This CDR3 reads CASSLRTGFYEKLFF. DNA for the CDR3: TGTGCCAGCAGTTTACGGACAGGGTTTTATGAAAAACTGTTTTTT.

This clone was seen only a few times. The rearrangement uses TRBV4-2 and TRBJ2-5, with a possible D match to TRBD1 (6 bases). In germline, CDR1 is LGHNA, CDR2 YNFKEQ. Trimming shortened V by 1 base and J by 5 bases, and 14 bases separated the two germline ends. The CDR3 runs 15 residues. The CDR3 DNA reads TGTGCCAGCAGCCAAGTGGAACAGGGTTCGGAGACCCAGTACTTC. It translates to CASSQVEQGSETQYF.

The chain has TRBV13 and TRBJ2-7; 7 nucleotides agree with TRBD1. V was pared by 5 bases and J by 0 bases, with 1 base of the junction left unmatched. This CDR3 spans 13 amino acids. Per germline, CDR1 PRHDT and CDR2 FYEKMQ (reference sequence). The chain's CDR3 is CASSRDSSYEQYF. The CDR3 DNA sequence: TGTGCCAGCAGCCGGGACAGCTCCTACGAGCAGTACTTC.

Details on this clone: This same CDR3 is encoded by further DNA sequences in the sample. The genes are TRBV19 and TRBJ2-7; 9 nucleotides line up with TRBD1. This CDR3 is built from 15 residues. Trimming at V came to 3 bases and at J to 2 bases, leaving 5 bases not matched to a gene. The germline V gene has CDR1 LNHDA and CDR2 SQIVND (reference sequence). CDR3 region: CASSMGQGRPYEQYF. DNA of the CDR3: TGTGCCAGTAGTATGGGACAGGGAAGGCCCTACGAGCAGTACTTC.